This T cell receptor (beta chain) was found in a study of cytomegalovirus exposure and HLA in healthy donors. Remarks on this clone: Its antigen remains unknown.

V was trimmed by 6 bases and J by 4 bases, leaving 22 bases between them. The CDR3 spans 16 residues. Germline CDR1 MNHEY, CDR2 SMNVEV (reference sequence). PCR primers comprised 60 Vbeta and 13 Jbeta primers. Clones were sequenced by immunoSEQ multiplex PCR, and TCRdb holds only the in-frame ones, with some missing. The data contain around 25,000 clones, about four fifths of them singletons. Regarding the study as a whole: When presence/absence was analysed, sequencing depth was taken to be roughly uniform across donors.

The clonotype originates from a male donor in good health and CMV-seronegative. Specimen: PBMCs. The V call is TRBV27, the J call TRBJ2-7, with TRBD2 as a possible D gene (8 bases). The CDR3 nucleotides read TGTGCCAGCAGCCCGGGACGGGAGGGGGCGGCATACGAGCAGTACTTC. Translated: CASSPGREGAAYEQYF.